A single sample gave rise to the 4 T cell receptor beta chains below, sequenced in a study of T cell clonotyping in hematopoietic cell transplantation. TCRdb keeps only in-frame clones here, not all; method: immunoSEQ multiplex PCR. The sample shows fewer than 10,000 clones, about 89% of them seen only once. The sample here was peripheral blood mononuclear cells, taken at the time of graft-versus-host disease after allogeneic stem cell transplant. These receptors originate from a male patient aged 55 to 70 who had an allogeneic stem cell transplant from a related donor, so the T cells may come from the graft donor. Some clones in this sample may be carry-over from other donors' samples.

The V call is TRBV2, the J call TRBJ2-6, with TRBD1 matching 7 bases. Germline CDR1 and CDR2: SNHLY and FYNNEI. The CDR3 is 13 residues long. As DNA, the CDR3 is TGTGCTCGACAGGGCTCTGGGGCCAACGTCCTGACTTTC. It yields the protein CARQGSGANVLTF.

The V gene is TRBV2, the J gene TRBJ1-5; no clear D. The length of the CDR3 is 15 residues. V was cut by 5 bases and J by 2 bases, with 13 bases left in between. The germline V gene has CDR1 SNHLY and CDR2 FYNNEI. CDR3 sequence reads: CASSSDQSGNQPQHF. In nucleotides, the CDR3 is TGTGCCAGCAGTTCGGACCAGTCAGGCAATCAGCCCCAGCATTTT.

The V gene is TRBV28, the J gene TRBJ1-5, with no clear D. V gave up 7 bases and J gave up 7 bases, with 14 bases separating them. CDR3 length: 13 residues. Germline CDR1 MDHEN, CDR2 SYDVKM. The CDR3 region has the DNA TGTGCCAGCATTAGAGGTCGGGAACAGCCCCAGCATTTT. Amino acids: CASIRGREQPQHF.

The chain joins TRBV28 to TRBJ1-5; TRBD1 matches at 7 bases. Germline CDR1 and CDR2: MDHEN and SYDVKM. The CDR3 length is 20 residues. With V trimmed by 5 bases and J by 0 bases, 19 bases remained unmatched. The CDR3 loop reads CASSAYRGRGPSFSNQPQHF. CDR3 nucleotides: TGTGCCAGCAGTGCATACAGGGGACGCGGTCCGAGTTTTAGCAATCAGCCCCAGCATTTT. The full variable domain, rest sourced from reference TRBV28 and TRBJ1-5, is DVKVTQSSRYLVKRTGEKVFLECVQDMDHENMFWYRQDPGLGLRLIYFSYDVKMKEKGDIPEGYSVSREKKERFSLILESASTNQTSMYLCASSAYRGRGPSFSNQPQHFGDGTRLSIL.